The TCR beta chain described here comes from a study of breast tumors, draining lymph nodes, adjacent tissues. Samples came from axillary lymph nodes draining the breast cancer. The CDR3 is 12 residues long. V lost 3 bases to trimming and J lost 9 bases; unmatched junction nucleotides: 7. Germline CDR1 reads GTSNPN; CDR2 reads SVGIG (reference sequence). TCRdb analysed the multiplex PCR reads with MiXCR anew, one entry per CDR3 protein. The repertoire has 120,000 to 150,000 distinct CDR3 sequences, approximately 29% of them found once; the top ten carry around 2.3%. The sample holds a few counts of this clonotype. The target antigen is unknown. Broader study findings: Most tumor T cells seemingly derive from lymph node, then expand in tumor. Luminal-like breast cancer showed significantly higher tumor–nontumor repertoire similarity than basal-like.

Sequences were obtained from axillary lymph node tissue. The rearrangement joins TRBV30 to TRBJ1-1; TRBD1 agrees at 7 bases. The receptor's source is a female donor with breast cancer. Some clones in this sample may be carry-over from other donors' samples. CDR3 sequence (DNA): TGTGCCTGGAGCGTTGGGAGGGGGCAAGCTTTCTTT. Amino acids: CAWSVGRGQAFF.